The present T cell receptor beta chain was sequenced within a study of shared clonotypes between healthy human individuals (TCRdb year 2020). For context, the study as a whole: The cohort comprised a couple of women and a few men aged 18 to 49 years. For each donor, three plates each were used for CD4 naive and CD4 memory, two plates were used for CD8 naive, and one plate was used for CD8 memory. Blood TCR repertoires of a handful of healthy adults were deeply sequenced to estimate repertoire size and the extent of clonotype sharing between individuals. To increase sequencing depth and limit assay-specific biases, TCR repertoire library preparation and sequencing were carried out by different laboratories using diverse techniques. Leukapheresis yielded between about 0.85 and 10 billion PBMCs per donor. Overall study outcomes, separate from this receptor: Estimated clonotype richness was generally larger for naive than for memory subsets. Clonotypes shared by all four sorted-subset donors showed higher generation probabilities than non-shared clonotypes. Pairwise subsampling indicated that sequencing depth was expected to affect the degree of clonotype sharing among donors. Incomplete sequencing was indicated by rarefaction of sorted-subset datasets, despite the large sequencing depth. Sampling was restricted to blood, and TCR repertoires in tissue are likely to differ from TCR repertoires in blood. About 5% of naive CD4, roughly 3.6% of naive CD8, around 2.3% of memory CD4, and around 0.4% of memory CD8 clonotypes were shared across several donors. The genetic and exposure-history diversity represented was limited by the small number of donors.

Using the deep immunoSEQ assay, TCR CDR3 regions were amplified from genomic DNA by multiplex PCR. Extracted genomic DNA from each cell subset was distributed evenly across all wells of several immunoSEQ 96-well plates, and each plate was treated as a replicate. For sorted subsets, each replicate PCR was loaded with around 200 ng genomic DNA, equivalent to roughly 30,000 T cell genomes. Purified libraries were quantified with a Qubit 3.0 fluorometer, sized on a Bioanalyzer 2100, and re-quantified with the KAPA Library Quantification kit. A separate single-read 150-cycle Illumina NextSeq 550 flow cell was used to sequence each immunoSEQ 96-well plate. For the original study's pipeline: Because only junctional sequences without quality scores were contained in the immunoSEQ output, filtering matching that applied to full-length reads could not be performed. Sequences were annotated with PyIR, a Python wrapper for IgBLAST v1.9, and V/J genes and CDR3 were assigned using IMGT germline references. Reads were filtered out if the reads had weak V/J assignments (E-value above 1e-6), no CDR3, stop codons, out-of-frame junctions, or ambiguous translated residues. V3J clonotypes were defined as sequences sharing an identical inferred V gene, J gene, and CDR3 amino acid sequence. To compute the percentage overlap between repertoires, the number of shared unique clonotypes was divided by the size of the smaller repertoire. Repertoire richness was assessed with RTK rarefaction, the Chao1 estimator, and Recon v2.1 estimates of unobserved clonotypes. For all TCRbeta clonotypes obtained by the gDNA method from four donors, generation probabilities were computed with OLGA. TCRdb mirrors the immuneACCESS table, restricted to in-frame sequences. Some clones are absent from its copies; in checked studies, under half trace to an unresolved V gene, and the reason for the others is unknown. Clonal size and the V and J genes are those of that table, whereas D and trimming came from the DNA. The sample table contains 1,100,000 or so clones; only one count was recorded for 75% to 85% of them. Jointly, the top ten make up around 0.47% of the sample.

The donors were healthy, HIV-negative adults with no recently reported acute infections or vaccinations. Every donor was a Caucasian adult residing in Nashville, Tennessee, USA. CD4+ T cells were enriched through magnetic negative selection, after which naive cells were positively selected on CD45RA and the remaining negative fraction served as the memory subset. Blood was obtained by leukapheresis, after which PBMCs were separated by Ficoll-Histopaque density gradient centrifugation and cryopreserved in liquid nitrogen vapor phase. Purity and quantity of every magnetically sorted T cell population were checked by analytical flow cytometry. Genomic DNA was isolated from each sorted fraction and quantified by UV absorbance on a Nanodrop 2000c. There are 17 amino acids in the CDR3, from cysteine to phenylalanine inclusive. Only the CDR3 region is kept as DNA, spanning 51 bases read in frame from base 1. CDR1 is given as MNHNS and CDR2 as SASEGT, both from the germline V gene. V is clipped by 4 bases and J by 2 bases, and the sequence between their germline boundaries is 15 bases long.

Comment on this clone: The antigen it binds to is not known. Nothing much larger sits one base from this clone, and base qualities are not available.

The sequencing sample was made of memory CD4+ T cells from PBMCs. The cell subset or site label, as the study defines it: CD45RA-negative fraction. This clonotype originated in a man aged 18-30 years in good health. Some clones in this sample may be carry-over from other donors' samples. The V and J segments used are TRBV6-1 and TRBJ2-6; the D match is possibly TRBD1 or TRBD2, with 6 bases aligned in each. CDR3 reads: CASSVQRRGPGANVLTF. In nucleotides, the sequence is TGTGCCAGCAGTGTACAACGTCGGGGGCCTGGGGCCAACGTCCTGACTTTC.